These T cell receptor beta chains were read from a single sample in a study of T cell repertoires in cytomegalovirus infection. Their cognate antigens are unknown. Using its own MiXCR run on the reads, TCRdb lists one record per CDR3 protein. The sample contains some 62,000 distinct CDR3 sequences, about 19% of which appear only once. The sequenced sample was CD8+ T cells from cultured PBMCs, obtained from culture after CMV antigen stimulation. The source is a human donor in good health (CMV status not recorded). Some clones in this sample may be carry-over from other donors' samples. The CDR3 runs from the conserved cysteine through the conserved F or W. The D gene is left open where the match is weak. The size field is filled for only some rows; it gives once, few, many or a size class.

TGTGCCAGCAGTTACTTGGGACAGTTAGAAGCTTTCTTT CASSYLGQLEAFF TRBJ1-1 . TRBD1 TRBV6-2/TRBV6-3
TGTGCCAGCAGCTTGTCCGGGACGGCGAACACTGAAGCTTTCTTT CASSLSGTANTEAFF TRBJ1-1 . . TRBV7-2
TGTGCCAGCAGTTACTCGACGAAGGGATTCACTGAAGCTTTCTTT CASSYSTKGFTEAFF TRBJ1-1 few . TRBV6-2/TRBV6-3
TGTGCCAGCAGCTTATTAGAGGGGCCCGGGCAGCCCCAGCATTTT CASSLLEGPGQPQHF TRBJ1-5 few . TRBV7-8
TGTGCCAGCAGCCAGCGACAGTTTCCTAACTATGGCTACACCTTC CASSQRQFPNYGYTF TRBJ1-2 . . TRBV14
TGTGCCAGCAGCCGACGACAGGTCTTGGCGGGTGAGCAGTTCTTC CASSRRQVLAGEQFF TRBJ2-1 . . TRBV11-2
TGTGCCAGCTCCCTCCTCGGACAGGGGCTAAACTATGGCTACACCTTC CASSLLGQGLNYGYTF TRBJ1-2 . TRBD1 TRBV27
TGTGCCAGCAGCTTAGGATGGGGCACGAGCACTGAAGCTTTCTTT CASSLGWGTSTEAFF TRBJ1-1 few . TRBV7-2
TGTGCCAGCAGTGAACAAAGCGAGAACACTGAAGCTTTCTTT CASSEQSENTEAFF TRBJ1-1 once . TRBV6-1
TGCGCCAGCAGCCAAGATGAGATAGCTTACAATGAAAAACTGTTTTTT CASSQDEIAYNEKLFF TRBJ1-4 . . TRBV4-1
TGTGCCAGCAGCCGGGTTGGTGGGGACGGCTATGGCTACACCTTC CASSRVGGDGYGYTF TRBJ1-2 few . TRBV7-2
TGCGCCAGCAGCCAATTTCAGGGGGCTGAAGCTTTCTTT CASSQFQGAEAFF TRBJ1-1 . TRBD1 TRBV4-1
TGTGCCAGCAGCGACTACACTGAAGCTTTCTTT CASSDYTEAFF TRBJ1-1 few . TRBV7-2